The clone carrying this T cell receptor beta chain was seen ten or more times. Its antigen is unknown. Each CDR3 protein is one row after TCRdb ran MiXCR on the RT-PCR reads. The sample holds hundreds of thousands of distinct CDR3 sequences, about 14% seen once. This sample was included in a study of response to subunit inactivated influenza vaccine. The study, taken as a whole, reports: Each seasonal influenza vaccination recruits few new T cells, the authors suggested.

V shed 5 bases and J shed 10 bases, with 11 bases lying between them. Germline values: CDR1 LNHDA, CDR2 SQIVND (reference sequence). The CDR3 spans 11 residues. The V gene is TRBV19, the J gene TRBJ1-1; a possible D gene is TRBD1 (6 bases). This TCR came from a man over 45 who received an inactivated influenza vaccine. Source: PBMCs from blood, taken approximately 15 days before vaccination. This CDR3 is CASSYRESAFF. The DNA for the CDR3 is TGTGCCAGTAGTTACAGGGAGTCAGCTTTCTTT. Full variable domain (remainder filled in from reference TRBV19 and TRBJ1-1): DGGITQSPKYLFRKEGQNVTLSCEQNLNHDAMYWYRQDPGQGLRLIYYSQIVNDFQKGDIAEGYSVSREKKESFPLTVTSAQKNPTAFYLCASSYRESAFFGQGTRLTVV.